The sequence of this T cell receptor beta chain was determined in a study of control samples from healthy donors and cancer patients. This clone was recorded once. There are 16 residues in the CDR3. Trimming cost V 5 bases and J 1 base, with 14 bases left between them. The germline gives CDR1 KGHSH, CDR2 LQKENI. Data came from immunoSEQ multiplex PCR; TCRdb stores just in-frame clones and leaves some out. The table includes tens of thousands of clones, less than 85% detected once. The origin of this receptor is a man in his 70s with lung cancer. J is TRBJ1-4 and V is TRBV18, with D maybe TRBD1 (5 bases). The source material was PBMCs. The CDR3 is CASSGLMRGTNEKLFF. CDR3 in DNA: TGTGCCAGCTCAGGCCTTATGAGGGGAACTAATGAAAAACTGTTTTTT.